A single sample gave rise to the 24 T cell receptor beta chains below, sequenced in a study of blood T cell repertoires in COVID-19. This table comes from immunoSEQ multiplex PCR, and its TCRdb copy is limited to in-frame clones, with some not included. The top ten hold about 1.7% of the sample, which has some 300,000 clones, around 92% seen once. Sequenced material: peripheral blood. The receptors were gathered from a woman aged 25-40 years with COVID-19, enrolled during active disease.

V and J are TRBV29-1 and TRBJ2-2; TRBD1 might be the D (5 bases). Trimming cost V 3 bases and J 6 bases, with 14 bases left between them. CDR1 and CDR2 (germline): SQVTM, ANQGSEA. This CDR3 contains 14 residues. The CDR3 DNA follows: TGCAGCGTTGACCCCCCTGGGGCGGCCGGGGAGCTGTTTTTT. Protein sequence: CSVDPPGAAGELFF.

This chain uses TRBV27 with TRBJ1-6; D remains ambiguous. This CDR3 is built from 16 residues. The germline V gene encodes CDR1 MNHEY and CDR2 SMNVEV (reference sequence). The ends were cut back, 5 bases at V and 0 bases at J, with 11 bases in the middle. The CDR3: CASSLHLGSYNSPLHF. CDR3 in DNA: TGTGCCAGCAGTCTTCACCTAGGCTCCTATAATTCACCCCTCCACTTT.

V is TRBV6-5 and J is TRBJ1-1; perhaps TRBD1 as D (5 bases). Trimming removed 9 bases at V and 0 bases at J, with 14 bases between. Germline V gives CDR1 MNHEY, CDR2 SVGAGI. The CDR3 sequence is 14 residues long. The CDR3 DNA reads as TGTGCCAGTCGGAACGGGGGTATGAACACTGAAGCTTTCTTT. This translates into CASRNGGMNTEAFF.

This clone appeared once. The V and J genes are TRBV19 and TRBJ1-4, with 9 bases that match TRBD1. Germline loops: CDR1 LNHDA, CDR2 SQIVND (reference sequence). This CDR3 region has 13 residues. Unmatched junction bases numbered 9, after V lost 9 bases and J lost 10 bases. CDR3 residues: CASRDRVEVKLFF. CDR3 bases: TGTGCCAGCCGGGACAGGGTGGAGGTAAAACTGTTTTTT.

This chain joins TRBV6-2 or TRBV6-3 and TRBJ2-1; 10 nucleotides line up with TRBD2. CDR3 size: 12 residues. Germline V gives CDR1 MNHEY, CDR2 SVGEGT. V shed 2 bases, J shed 16 bases, and the junction held 5 bases outside the gene matches. CDR3 loop: CASSYGSGGPFF. Here the CDR3 DNA reads TGTGCCAGCAGTTACGGTAGCGGGGGGCCTTTCTTC.

The chain combines TRBV4-1 with TRBJ1-5; D is unclear. Trimming removed 6 bases from V and 1 base from J, with 16 bases in between. Germline V gene sequence: CDR1 MGHRA, CDR2 YSYEKL. This CDR3 contains 16 residues. The CDR3 spells CASRPTQSGSNQPQHF. CDR3 nucleotides: TGCGCCAGCAGACCTACCCAATCCGGGAGCAATCAGCCCCAGCATTTT.

The rearrangement uses TRBV9 and TRBJ2-5, with 11 bases aligning to TRBD2. The CDR3 runs to 16 residues. The V gene end was trimmed by 3 bases and the J gene end by 0 bases; junction bases not matched to a gene: 4. The V gene's germline CDR1 is SGDLS and CDR2 YYNGEE. CDR3 DNA sequence: TGTGCCAGCAGCGCCGGGACTAGCGGTAACCAAGAGACCCAGTACTTC. Amino acids: CASSAGTSGNQETQYF.

The chain couples TRBV10-2 to TRBJ1-2; D is unclear. CDR1 is WSHSY, CDR2 SAAADI, per germline. This CDR3 has 14 amino acids. The V end was cut by 1 base, the J end by 4 bases, with 10 bases between. In DNA, the CDR3 is TGCGCCAGCAGTGAGTACGGGGAGAGCTATGGCTACACCTTC. It is translated as CASSEYGESYGYTF.

J is TRBJ2-7 and V is TRBV4-1; D remains unclear. CDR1 MGHRA and CDR2 YSYEKL come from the germline V gene. This CDR3 comprises 17 residues. V gave up 0 bases and J gave up 0 bases, with 15 bases separating them. CDR3 in DNA: TGCGCCAGCAGCCAAGACGCGGCCAGCTCGAGCTCCTACGAGCAGTACTTC. This encodes CASSQDAASSSSYEQYF.

V usage is TRBV4-3 and J usage is TRBJ1-4, with D possibly matching TRBD1 (5 bases). The CDR3 is 15 amino acids. CDR1 and CDR2 (germline): LGHNA, YSLEER. V was shortened by 1 base and J by 2 bases, with 8 bases between the two germline ends. CDR3 protein: CASSQVRGTNEKLFF. In nucleotides, the CDR3 is TGCGCCAGCAGCCAAGTAAGGGGCACTAATGAAAAACTGTTTTTT.

The chain is built from TRBV5-1 and TRBJ2-2, with 8 bases fitting TRBD2. This CDR3 has 15 residues. CDR1 is SGHRS, CDR2 YFSETQ, per germline. Trimming removed 5 bases from V and 3 bases from J; junction bases left unmatched: 6. CDR3 sequence: CASRGVLADTGELFF. CDR3 bases: TGCGCCAGCAGAGGGGTACTAGCGGACACCGGGGAGCTGTTTTTT.

V usage is TRBV27 and J usage is TRBJ2-1, with a tentative D call TRBD2 (5 bases). Germline V lookup: CDR1 MNHEY, CDR2 SMNVEV (reference sequence). V lost 0 bases and J 6 bases, leaving 21 bases between the germline ends. The CDR3 length is 18 residues. The CDR3 DNA reads TGTGCCAGCAGTTTATCGAAAGCGCTATCGGGATCGGGCAATGAGCAGTTCTTC. Protein product: CASSLSKALSGSGNEQFF.

The chain links TRBV19 to TRBJ1-5; 7 positions agree with TRBD1. Germline values: CDR1 LNHDA, CDR2 SQIVND (reference sequence). V lost 3 bases, J lost 5 bases, and 7 bases stayed unmatched. This CDR3 contains 15 residues. Written as DNA, the CDR3 is TGTGCCAGTAGTATGGGACAGACAGTGGATCAGCCCCAGCATTTT. This codes for CASSMGQTVDQPQHF.

This chain uses TRBV19 with TRBJ1-1; maybe TRBD1 (5 bases). V dropped 1 base and J dropped 9 bases, with 15 bases sitting between them. CDR3 length: 14 residues. Germline lookup yields CDR1 LNHDA and CDR2 SQIVND (reference sequence). CDR3 nucleotides: TGTGCCAGTAGTATAGGGGCCGGGGGTAGTAAAGCTTTCTTT. Encoded protein: CASSIGAGGSKAFF.

The chain has TRBV5-1 and TRBJ2-1; 12 bases align to TRBD2. V was pared by 4 bases and J by 3 bases, with 5 bases of the junction left unmatched. The length of the CDR3 is 16 residues. Germline CDR1 SGHRS, CDR2 YFSETQ. DNA for the CDR3: TGCGCCAGCAGCGCTCCTAGCGGGGGGGTCTACAATGAGCAGTTCTTC. Translation gives CASSAPSGGVYNEQFF.

This clone was counted ten times or more. The chain couples TRBV7-9 to TRBJ2-2; 8 bases agree with TRBD1. This CDR3 comprises 15 residues. The V segment lost 3 bases and the J segment 4 bases; nucleotides outside the gene matches: 4. Germline V gives CDR1 SEHNR, CDR2 FQNEAQ (reference sequence). The CDR3 region is CASSFRTGITGELFF. The CDR3 region has the DNA TGTGCCAGCAGCTTCCGGACAGGGATCACCGGGGAGCTGTTTTTT. Complete variable domain (other parts from reference TRBV7-9 and TRBJ2-2): DTGVSQNPRHKITKRGQNVTFRCDPISEHNRLYWYRQTLGQGPEFLTYFQNEAQLEKSRLLSDRFSAERPKGSFSTLEIQRTEQGDSAMYLCASSFRTGITGELFFGEGSRLTVL.

This chain joins TRBV6-1 and TRBJ1-5, with D unresolved. The V end lost 3 bases, the J end lost 5 bases, and 8 bases lay between the germline ends. The CDR3 is 13 residues long. Germline V gene lookup returns CDR1 MNHNS and CDR2 SASEGT. CDR3 sequence reads: CASSEGSDQPQHF. The CDR3 DNA reads TGTGCCAGCAGTGAGGGCTCTGATCAGCCCCAGCATTTT.

The chain couples TRBV6-5 to TRBJ2-1, with 10 nucleotides matching TRBD1. CDR3 length: 12 amino acids. The junction had 4 bases not matched to a gene; V was cut back by 7 bases and J by 10 bases. Germline CDR1 reads MNHEY; CDR2 reads SVGAGI. CDR3 nucleotide sequence: TGTGCCAGCACCGGGACAGGGGAGGAGCAGTTCTTC. Translation gives CASTGTGEEQFF.

V usage is TRBV5-8 and J usage is TRBJ2-1; 9 bases are shared with TRBD1. Germline CDR1 reads SGHTS; CDR2 reads YDEGEE. CDR3 size: 14 residues. After removal of 3 bases from V and 7 bases from J, the junction contained 5 bases not matched to a gene. The CDR3 sequence: CASSWGGTGNEQFF. The CDR3 coding sequence is TGTGCCAGCAGCTGGGGGGGGACAGGGAATGAGCAGTTCTTC. Full variable domain (outside the CDR3, taken from reference TRBV5-8 and TRBJ2-1): EAGVTQSPTHLIKTRGQQATLRCSPISGHTSVYWYQQALGLGLQFLLWYDEGEERNRGNFPPRFSGRQFPNYSSELNVNALELEDSALYLCASSWGGTGNEQFFGPGTRLTVL.

This clone has only one observation. This rearrangement joins TRBV7-6 to TRBJ2-7; 11 nucleotides agree with TRBD1. V shed 5 bases and J 2 bases; nucleotides not matched to a gene: 11. Germline V CDR1 and CDR2: SGHVS, FNYEAQ. The CDR3 loop spans 17 amino acids. CDR3 loop: CASSGRNEGQGAYEQYF. Written as DNA, the CDR3 is TGTGCCAGCAGCGGGAGAAACGAGGGACAGGGGGCCTACGAGCAGTACTTC.

This sequence joins TRBV2 and TRBJ1-6, with no clear D. Germline V gene data show CDR1 as SNHLY and CDR2 as FYNNEI. The CDR3 is 14 residues long. The V end lost 7 bases, the J end lost 0 bases, and 7 bases lay between the germline ends. The chain's CDR3 is CASMRSSYNSPLHF. The CDR3 coding sequence is TGTGCCAGCATGAGGAGCTCCTATAATTCACCCCTCCACTTT.

The rearrangement links TRBV15 to TRBJ2-3, with D maybe TRBD2 (7 bases). From germline, CDR1 is LNHNV and CDR2 YYDKDF (reference sequence). Trimming stripped 9 bases from V and 7 bases from J, with 20 bases between. CDR3 length: 14 residues. CDR3 bases: TGTGCCACGACATCGGGGGGCGACTATCATACGCAGTATTTT. Translating gives CATTSGGDYHTQYF.

The V and J genes are TRBV19 and TRBJ1-2; D is perhaps TRBD1 (5 bases). Per germline, CDR1 LNHDA and CDR2 SQIVND (reference sequence). V was clipped by 6 bases and J by 8 bases, with 16 bases between them. CDR3 length: 13 amino acids. The CDR3: CASSLGRGRGYTF. The CDR3 DNA reads TGTGCCAGTAGCTTGGGACGGGGGAGAGGCTACACCTTC.

The chain is built from TRBV5-6 and TRBJ2-7, with 9 bases identical to TRBD1. The CDR3 consists of 16 residues. From germline, CDR1 is SGHDT and CDR2 YYEEEE. After removal of 1 base from V and 2 bases from J, the junction contained 7 bases not matched to a gene. CDR3 sequence: CASSLNRDRVPYEQYV. The CDR3 region has the DNA TGTGCCAGCAGCTTGAACCGGGACAGGGTGCCCTACGAGCAGTACGTC.